This is a list of T cell receptor beta chains from one sample in a study of blood T cell repertoires in COVID-19. Using immunoSEQ multiplex PCR, the repertoire was profiled, and TCRdb retains in-frame clones only, with some absent. The profile covers about 400,000 clones, with approximately 85% appearing a single time and approximately 2.1% taken by the ten largest. The specimen sequenced was PBMCs or T cells enriched from blood (not recorded which). These receptors were collected from a woman aged 40 to 50 with acute COVID-19. Both conserved end residues are part of each CDR3. D genes are given only for firm matches. Size is omitted from some rows. Given values are once, few, many or a class for expanded clones.

TRBV18,-,-,TRBJ2-5,TGTGCCAGCTCACTCTACCAAGAGACCCAGTACTTC,CASSLYQETQYF
TRBV5-5,once,-,TRBJ1-5,TGTGCCAGCAGCTTGGTATCAGGGGCCAATCAGCCCCAGCATTTT,CASSLVSGANQPQHF
TRBV18,-,-,TRBJ2-1,TGTGCCAGCTCACTGGGCCAGCAAGAGCAGTTCTTC,CASSLGQQEQFF
TRBV3-1/TRBV3-2,once,-,TRBJ1-1,TGTGCCAGCACCTCGAACACTGAAGCTTTCTTT,CASTSNTEAFF
TRBV24-1,once,-,TRBJ2-1,TGTGCCACCAGTGATACGCTGAGTTCCAATGAGCAGTTCTTC,CATSDTLSSNEQFF
TRBV29-1,-,-,TRBJ1-1,TGCAGCGTTGAACAGATAGGGGGCACTGAAGCTTTCTTT,CSVEQIGGTEAFF
TRBV5-1,-,TRBD1,TRBJ2-7,TGCGCCAGCAGGGGGACAGCTTACTACGAGCAGTACTTC,CASRGTAYYEQYF
TRBV27,-,-,TRBJ1-6,TGTGCCAGCAGTTCGCCAGGGGCGTATTCACCCCTCCACTTT,CASSSPGAYSPLHF
TRBV9,-,-,TRBJ2-2,TGTGCCAGCAGCGTCTACGCGTTTAACACCGGGGAGCTGTTTTTT,CASSVYAFNTGELFF
TRBV6-2/TRBV6-3,-,-,TRBJ2-5,TGTGCCAGCAGTTACGTCGTCGGAGAGACCCAGTACTTC,CASSYVVGETQYF
TRBV30,-,-,TRBJ2-7,TGTGCCTGGACCTGGGGGGAGAACTACGAGCAGTACTTC,CAWTWGENYEQYF
TRBV7-2,-,TRBD2,TRBJ2-5,TGTGCCAGCAGCCCCTGGACTAGCGGGGGGGCGCGGGAGACCCAGTACTTC,CASSPWTSGGARETQYF